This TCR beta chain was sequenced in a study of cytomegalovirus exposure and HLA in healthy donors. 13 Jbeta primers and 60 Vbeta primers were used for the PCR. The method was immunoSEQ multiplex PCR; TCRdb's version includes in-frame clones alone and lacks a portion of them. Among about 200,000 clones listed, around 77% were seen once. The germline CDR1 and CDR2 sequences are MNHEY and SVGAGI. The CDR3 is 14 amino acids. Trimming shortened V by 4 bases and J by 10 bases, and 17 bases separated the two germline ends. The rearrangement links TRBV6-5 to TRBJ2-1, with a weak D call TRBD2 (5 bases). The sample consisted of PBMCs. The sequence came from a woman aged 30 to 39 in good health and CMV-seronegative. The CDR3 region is CASSFSQRVGEQFF. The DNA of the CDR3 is TGTGCCAGCAGTTTCAGCCAGAGGGTGGGAGAGCAGTTCTTC.